The 32 T cell receptor beta chains reported below all come from one sample, sequenced in a study of CD8 T cells in ankylosing spondylitis. TCRdb re-called the 5' RACE reads through MiXCR, storing one row per CDR3 protein. The sample shows about 340,000 distinct CDR3 sequences, roughly 14% of them seen only once. The sample consisted of blood, either unsorted or a sorted T cell fraction (not recorded which). These receptors were taken from a male donor with ankylosing spondylitis or in good health (not recorded which).

This clonotype has only a few counts. The J gene is TRBJ2-1, the V gene TRBV25-1; 9 bases match TRBD2. Germline V gene data show CDR1 as MGHDK and CDR2 as SYGVNS. The CDR3 runs 14 residues. Germline trimming cut 7 bases from V and 4 bases from J; bases unmatched to any gene: 5. The CDR3 region is CASKSAGGYNEQFF. The DNA for the CDR3 is TGTGCCAGCAAGTCTGCGGGAGGGTACAATGAGCAGTTCTTC.

The rearrangement uses TRBV11-2 and TRBJ1-2, with D possibly being TRBD1 (6 bases). CDR3 length: 15 residues. Trimming cost V 4 bases and J 5 bases, with 17 bases left between them. The germline CDR1 and CDR2 sequences are SGHAT and FQNNGV. The chain's CDR3 is CASSSVDRKGYGYTF. The DNA of the CDR3 is TGTGCCAGCAGCTCAGTAGACAGGAAGGGGTATGGCTACACCTTC.

This clonotype has only a few counts. The V gene is TRBV7-6, the J gene TRBJ2-7, with D maybe TRBD2 (7 bases). This CDR3 is built from 18 residues. Germline V gene lookup returns CDR1 SGHVS and CDR2 FNYEAQ. V lost 2 bases to trimming and J lost 2 bases, with 22 bases between them. Written as DNA, the CDR3 is TGTGCCAGCAGCTTATCGGGGGGAGGGGGAAGAGCTCCCTACGAGCAGTACTTC. Protein sequence: CASSLSGGGGRAPYEQYF. Full variable domain (remainder filled in from reference TRBV7-6 and TRBJ2-7): GAGVSQSPRYKVTKRGQDVALRCDPISGHVSLYWYRQALGQGPEFLTYFNYEAQQDKSGLPNDRFSAERPEGSISTLTIQRTEQRDSAMYRCASSLSGGGGRAPYEQYFGPGTRLTVT.

This clonotype has more than one count but fewer than ten. The V and J genes are TRBV6-6 and TRBJ2-7; D possibly matches TRBD1 or TRBD2 (5 bases each). Germline V gives CDR1 MNHNY, CDR2 SVGAGI (reference sequence). This CDR3 is 13 amino acids long. The V gene lost 4 bases and the J gene lost 6 bases, with 13 bases spanning the gap. This CDR3 is CASSWDREGEQYF. The CDR3 nucleotides are TGTGCCAGCAGTTGGGACCGAGAGGGCGAGCAGTACTTC.

This clonotype was counted at least ten times. The chain uses TRBV12-3 or TRBV12-4 and TRBJ1-5, with D uncertain. V was clipped by 7 bases and J by 4 bases, with 20 bases between them. This CDR3 has 16 residues. The CDR3 DNA sequence: TGTGCCAGCACCAGAGGGCAGGCCTTTACGAATCAGCCCCAGCATTTT. Its translation is CASTRGQAFTNQPQHF.

This clonotype was counted between two and nine times. V is TRBV9 and J is TRBJ2-2; D might be TRBD1 or TRBD2, each matching 5 bases. CDR1 SGDLS and CDR2 YYNGEE come from the germline V gene. This CDR3 comprises 13 residues. Trimming took off 2 bases at V and 4 bases at J, with 6 bases between the two ends. CDR3 amino acids: CASSVGGTGELFF. The CDR3 DNA is TGTGCCAGCAGCGTTGGGGGCACCGGGGAGCTGTTTTTT.

This clonotype was seen more than once but under ten times. The genes are TRBV15 and TRBJ1-2, with 7 bases that match TRBD1. The CDR3 runs to 16 residues. Trimming at V came to 4 bases and at J to 4 bases, leaving 12 bases not matched to a gene. Per germline, CDR1 LNHNV and CDR2 YYDKDF (reference sequence). CDR3 residues: CATSIPTGSALYGYTF. In DNA, the CDR3 is TGTGCCACCAGCATCCCGACAGGGTCGGCCCTCTATGGCTACACCTTC.

This chain connects TRBV20-1 to TRBJ2-7; 10 positions match TRBD2. The CDR3 runs 12 residues. Germline V CDR1 and CDR2: DFQATT, SNEGSKA (reference sequence). V shed 4 bases, J shed 4 bases, and the junction held 1 base outside the gene matches. CDR3 coding DNA: TGCAGTGCTACTAGCGGGAGTTACGAGCAGTACTTC. Residues: CSATSGSYEQYF.

The chain combines TRBV15 with TRBJ2-1; 11 positions match TRBD2. V was pared by 6 bases and J by 8 bases, with 9 bases of the junction left unmatched. Germline V lookup: CDR1 LNHNV, CDR2 YYDKDF (reference sequence). The CDR3 is 15 residues long. The CDR3 DNA sequence: TGTGCCACCAGTAGCGGGGGGGACCCCGGCGATGAGCAGTTCTTC. It translates to CATSSGGDPGDEQFF.

The chain employs TRBV9 and TRBJ1-2, with 7 bases matching TRBD1. There are 14 residues in the CDR3. In germline, CDR1 is SGDLS, CDR2 YYNGEE. J gave up 6 bases and V 0 bases, and 5 bases lay outside the gene matches. In nucleotides, the CDR3 is TGTGCCAGCAGCGTAGGAGGGACAGACAATGGCTACACCTTC. Protein product: CASSVGGTDNGYTF.

V usage is TRBV6-5 and J usage is TRBJ2-7; a weak D match, TRBD1 (5 bases). Germline CDR1 is MNHEY and CDR2 is SVGAGI. The CDR3 contains 14 residues. With 0 bases removed from V and 5 bases from J, the gap between germline ends came to 11 bases. The CDR3 sequence: CASSYSRVGHEQYF. For the CDR3, the DNA is TGTGCCAGCAGTTACTCCAGGGTTGGCCACGAGCAGTACTTC.

This rearrangement joins TRBV10-3 to TRBJ1-1; D remains ambiguous. Germline V gives CDR1 ENHRY, CDR2 SYGVKD. The CDR3 contains 14 residues. V gave up 4 bases and J gave up 4 bases, with 13 bases separating them. CDR3 nucleotide sequence: TGTGCCATCAGTGGTAGGGAGGGCGGCACTGAAGCTTTCTTT. It yields the protein CAISGREGGTEAFF.

The chain carries TRBV6-5 and TRBJ2-1; TRBD1 agrees at 7 bases. CDR3 size: 14 residues. V shed 0 bases, J shed 6 bases, and the junction held 2 bases outside the gene matches. CDR1 and CDR2 (germline): MNHEY, SVGAGI. DNA of the CDR3: TGTGCCAGCAGTTACTCGAAGGGGGCCAATGAGCAGTTCTTC. Protein: CASSYSKGANEQFF.

The chain has TRBV14 and TRBJ2-1, with D hard to call. The CDR3 length is 14 residues. The V end lost 0 bases, the J end lost 6 bases, and 9 bases lay between the germline ends. Germline CDR1 is SGHDN and CDR2 is FVKESK. CDR3 amino acids: CASSQEAGFNEQFF. In DNA form, the CDR3 reads TGTGCCAGCAGCCAAGAGGCCGGGTTCAATGAGCAGTTCTTC.

The rearrangement joins TRBV5-6 to TRBJ2-1; 10 bases agree with TRBD2. With V trimmed by 0 bases and J by 1 base, 4 bases remained unmatched. In germline, CDR1 is SGHDT, CDR2 YYEEEE. This CDR3 contains 17 residues. CDR3 protein: CASSLEGLASSYNEQFF. CDR3 sequence (DNA): TGTGCCAGCAGCTTGGAGGGACTAGCGAGTTCCTACAATGAGCAGTTCTTC.

The V gene is TRBV15, the J gene TRBJ2-2; D perhaps matches TRBD1 (5 bases). The CDR3 consists of 16 residues. Trimming removed 0 bases from V and 5 bases from J, with 13 bases in between. Germline V gives CDR1 LNHNV, CDR2 YYDKDF (reference sequence). CDR3 nucleotide sequence: TGTGCCACCAGCAGAGATCCCAGGGCAGGAACCGGGGAGCTGTTTTTT. Translating it yields CATSRDPRAGTGELFF.

This clonotype showed up just a few times. V gene TRBV5-1 combines with J gene TRBJ2-5; 7 positions match TRBD1. With 4 bases clipped from V and 5 bases from J, the junction kept 8 bases outside the gene matches. Germline values: CDR1 SGHRS, CDR2 YFSETQ. The CDR3 length is 14 residues. CDR3 loop: CASSPGQADETQYF. The CDR3 DNA is TGCGCCAGCAGCCCAGGACAGGCAGATGAGACCCAGTACTTC.

The chain combines TRBV4-1 with TRBJ2-7; D may be TRBD1 (5 bases). Germline CDR1 is MGHRA and CDR2 is YSYEKL. CDR3 length equals 19 residues. Deletions cut 0 bases from V and 0 bases from J, with 21 bases between. The CDR3 DNA reads TGCGCCAGCAGCCAAGAATACTGGACACTCCGCGGAAGCTCCTACGAGCAGTACTTC. It is translated as CASSQEYWTLRGSSYEQYF.

This clonotype was observed many times. Here the CDR3 reads CASSWMNEQFF. The CDR3 DNA is TGTGCCAGCAGCTGGATGAATGAGCAGTTCTTC. The chain couples TRBV5-6 to TRBJ2-1; D uncertain. Trimming shortened V by 3 bases and J by 7 bases, and 5 bases separated the two germline ends. CDR1 and CDR2 (germline): SGHDT, YYEEEE. This CDR3 comprises 11 residues.

This clonotype showed up many times. The V call is TRBV10-3, the J call TRBJ2-3, with D possibly TRBD2 on 6 matching bases. This CDR3 spans 17 amino acids. Germline V gives CDR1 ENHRY, CDR2 SYGVKD. V lost 0 bases to trimming and J lost 1 base, with 14 bases between them. The CDR3 loop is CAISESLNRRGTDTQYF. CDR3 sequence (DNA): TGTGCCATCAGTGAGTCGTTAAACAGGAGGGGCACAGATACGCAGTATTTT.

The chain carries TRBV3-1 and TRBJ1-5; the match to TRBD1 covers 10 bases. The germline CDR1 and CDR2 sequences are LGHDT and YNNKEL (reference sequence). With V trimmed by 3 bases and J by 6 bases, 5 bases remained unmatched. This CDR3 comprises 15 residues. The CDR3 reads CASSHSGQGVQPQHF. CDR3 sequence (DNA): TGTGCCAGCAGCCATAGCGGACAGGGGGTTCAGCCCCAGCATTTT.

This clonotype was seen more than once but under ten times. This sequence joins TRBV4-1 and TRBJ2-3; no clear D. The germline V and J ends were trimmed by 4 bases and 4 bases, with 12 bases remaining between them. CDR1 and CDR2 (germline): MGHRA, YSYEKL. This CDR3 contains 14 residues. The CDR3 here is CASSPPRIADTQYF. The CDR3 nucleotides are TGCGCCAGCAGCCCCCCTAGAATCGCAGATACGCAGTATTTT.

This chain joins TRBV7-9 and TRBJ2-7; D is undetermined. This CDR3 has 14 amino acids. The V gene lost 1 base and the J gene lost 0 bases, with 7 bases spanning the gap. Germline V gene sequence: CDR1 SEHNR, CDR2 FQNEAQ (reference sequence). The CDR3 loop is CASSLETASYEQYF. DNA for the CDR3: TGTGCCAGCAGCTTAGAAACAGCCTCCTACGAGCAGTACTTC.

This clonotype was recorded many times. The gene calls are TRBV10-3 and TRBJ2-7; a weak D match, TRBD1 (6 bases). The CDR3 runs 16 residues. Germline V gene sequence: CDR1 ENHRY, CDR2 SYGVKD. The V and J ends lost 4 bases and 1 base respectively, with 17 bases between them. The CDR3 DNA sequence: TGTGCCATCAGTGGCACAGGGACCCTACGGTCCTACGAGCAGTACTTC. As protein: CAISGTGTLRSYEQYF.

The chain couples TRBV11-2 to TRBJ2-5; the D gene could be TRBD1 or TRBD2 (5 bases each). The CDR3 contains 14 residues. Trimming pared 4 bases from V and 7 bases from J, leaving 16 bases between. Germline V gene lookup returns CDR1 SGHAT and CDR2 FQNNGV. Written as DNA, the CDR3 is TGTGCCAGCAGCTCCACAGGACGGGATCGGACCCAGTACTTC. It translates to CASSSTGRDRTQYF.

The chain is built from TRBV5-6 and TRBJ2-4, with 8 bases lining up with TRBD2. This CDR3 spans 17 amino acids. The germline CDR1 and CDR2 sequences are SGHDT and YYEEEE. V shed 0 bases, J shed 10 bases, and the junction held 15 bases outside the gene matches. The CDR3 loop is CASSLDRAGGRREIQYF. The DNA for the CDR3 is TGTGCCAGCAGCTTGGACCGTGCGGGCGGGAGGAGAGAGATTCAGTACTTC. The full variable domain, completed using reference TRBV5-6 and TRBJ2-4, is DAGVTQSPTHLIKTRGQQVTLRCSPKSGHDTVSWYQQALGQGPQFIFQYYEEEERQRGNFPDRFSGHQFPNYSSELNVNALLLGDSALYLCASSLDRAGGRREIQYFGAGTRLSVL.

This clonotype was counted a few times. The chain links TRBV12-3 or TRBV12-4 to TRBJ2-7; TRBD2 might be the D (6 bases). The CDR3 is made up of 15 amino acids. Trimming shortened V by 4 bases and J by 1 base, and 14 bases separated the two germline ends. CDR3: CASSSGLPNSYEQYF. The CDR3 DNA reads TGTGCCAGCAGTTCGGGACTTCCGAATTCCTACGAGCAGTACTTC.

This clonotype was observed a few times. The chain combines TRBV19 with TRBJ1-6; TRBD1 aligns across 8 bases. This CDR3 contains 13 residues. Per the germline V gene, CDR1 is LNHDA and CDR2 is SQIVND (reference sequence). The J segment lost 10 bases and the V segment lost 5 bases, leaving 4 bases of the junction unmatched. Written as DNA, the CDR3 is TGTGCCAGTAGTTCGACAGGGGAATCACCCCTCCACTTT. Translation gives CASSSTGESPLHF.

The J gene is TRBJ2-1, the V gene TRBV3-1; 9 bases fit TRBD2. The junction had 10 bases not matched to a gene; V was cut back by 0 bases and J by 10 bases. CDR1 and CDR2 from the germline V gene are LGHDT and YNNKEL (reference sequence). The CDR3 sequence is 16 residues long. The DNA for the CDR3 is TGTGCCAGCAGCCAAGAGGGAGGCGGGAGGGCCAGGGAGCAGTTCTTC. Its protein product is CASSQEGGGRAREQFF.

The chain couples TRBV6-5 to TRBJ2-1; 11 nucleotides match TRBD2. V trimming: 6 bases; J trimming: 4 bases; junction bases outside the gene matches: 8. Germline V CDR1 and CDR2: MNHEY, SVGAGI. The CDR3 runs 16 residues. The chain's CDR3 is CASSLLGTSGYNEQFF. For the CDR3, the DNA is TGTGCCAGCAGCTTACTCGGGACTAGCGGATACAATGAGCAGTTCTTC.

This clonotype was seen repeatedly, ten times or more. The chain joins TRBV12-3 or TRBV12-4 to TRBJ2-7; the D gene could be TRBD1 or TRBD2 (5 bases each). The CDR3 sequence is 15 residues long. The V end lost 2 bases, the J end lost 7 bases, and 18 bases lay between the germline ends. This CDR3 is CASSLLARGVAEQYF. CDR3 sequence (DNA): TGTGCCAGCAGTTTACTCGCACGAGGGGTGGCGGAGCAGTACTTC.

This clonotype was seen at least ten times. This CDR3 reads CASSLGGQLAGSLHF. The DNA of the CDR3 is TGTGCCAGCAGTTTGGGTGGGCAGCTCGCCGGGTCCCTCCACTTT. V gene TRBV12-3 or TRBV12-4 combines with J gene TRBJ1-6; D not resolved. The CDR3 totals 15 residues. Trimming left V 3 bases short and J 14 bases short, with 20 bases between.